What follows are 29 T cell receptor beta chains derived from one specimen sequenced in a study of blood T cells in healthy people across ages. Primers used in a second PCR of about 6 to 12 cycles were a sample-barcoded 5' primer and a J-beta primer mix. TCRdb reanalysed the 5' RACE reads using MiXCR and keeps one entry per CDR3 protein. In the table there are over a million distinct CDR3 sequences, approximately 43% of which are singletons. The source material was blood. The receptor set was obtained from a woman between 18 and 30 years old in good health.

The chain employs TRBV20-1 and TRBJ2-2; tentatively, D is TRBD1 or TRBD2 (5 bases each). The CDR3 sequence is 14 residues long. V was cut by 1 base and J by 5 bases, with 11 bases left in between. Germline CDR1 is DFQATT and CDR2 is SNEGSKA (reference sequence). CDR3 nucleotide sequence: TGCAGTGCTAGAGTGCCAGGGAGTACCGGGGAGCTGTTTTTT. This encodes CSARVPGSTGELFF.

Comment on this clonotype: Mismatch with germline at one junction end may stem from a read error. V gene TRBV20-1 combines with J gene TRBJ2-1; 10 bases match TRBD2. This CDR3 has 16 residues. Germline CDR1 and CDR2: DFQATT and SNEGSKA (reference sequence). The CDR3 reads CCAKRGGTVWSNEQFF. In DNA, the CDR3 is TGCTGTGCCAAGCGGGGGGGGACTGTCTGGAGCAATGAGCAGTTCTTC.

This clonotype occurred a few times. This chain links TRBV4-1 with TRBJ2-3; the match to TRBD2 covers 13 bases. CDR3 length equals 22 residues. Germline lookup yields CDR1 MGHRA and CDR2 YSYEKL. After removal of 2 bases from V and 3 bases from J, the junction contained 20 bases not matched to a gene. In DNA form, the CDR3 reads TGCGCCAGCAGCCAAAAGGACCCGGTGACTAGCGGGGGGTCGGGGGTAACAGATACGCAGTATTTT. This codes for CASSQKDPVTSGGSGVTDTQYF.

The table lists this clonotype with many counts. V is TRBV12-3 or TRBV12-4 and J is TRBJ2-1, with TRBD2 matching 8 bases. Trimming removed 3 bases from V and 2 bases from J; junction bases left unmatched: 3. CDR3 size: 15 residues. The CDR3 region is CASSLSSGAYNEQFF. In DNA, the CDR3 is TGTGCCAGCAGTTTGAGTAGCGGGGCCTACAATGAGCAGTTCTTC.

This clonotype was observed a few times. This chain links TRBV7-9 with TRBJ2-7; 8 bases align to TRBD1. Germline V lookup: CDR1 SEHNR, CDR2 FQNEAQ (reference sequence). The CDR3 length is 14 residues. Losses at the gene ends were 2 bases for V and 5 bases for J; bases not matched to a gene: 5. CDR3 in DNA: TGTGCCAGCAGCTTAAGGACAGGGAAGGACGAGCAGTACTTC. As protein: CASSLRTGKDEQYF.

This clonotype was picked up a small number of times. The chain joins TRBV12-5 to TRBJ2-1; the D gene is possibly TRBD1 (5 bases). V lost 0 bases and J lost 7, with 16 bases in between. CDR1 is LGHNT and CDR2 is FRNRAP in the germline V gene. The CDR3 spans 16 residues. CDR3 in DNA: TGTGCTAGTGGTTTGGTACCGACAGAGTCTAGAAATGAGCAGTTCTTC. It encodes CASGLVPTESRNEQFF.

This chain uses TRBV4-3 with TRBJ2-1; TRBD2 matches at 10 bases. V shed 2 bases, J shed 8 bases, and the junction held 9 bases outside the gene matches. CDR1 and CDR2 from the germline V gene are LGHNA and YSLEER. This CDR3 has 16 residues. The CDR3 region is CASSQHFLAGGDEQFF. CDR3 bases: TGCGCCAGCAGCCAACATTTTTTAGCGGGAGGCGATGAGCAGTTCTTC.

This rearrangement joins TRBV12-3 or TRBV12-4 to TRBJ1-4; D is possibly TRBD1 (6 bases). The CDR3 extends over 15 amino acids. V was pared by 7 bases and J by 0 bases, with 12 bases between. The CDR3 bases are TGTGCCAGCACTCAGGGGTGGCCAACTAATGAAAAACTGTTTTTT. This translates into CASTQGWPTNEKLFF.

This clonotype was detected only a few times. The chain uses TRBV20-1 and TRBJ2-7, with 10 positions matching TRBD2. The V gene end was trimmed by 5 bases and the J gene end by 2 bases; junction bases not matched to a gene: 3. The CDR3 runs 13 residues. Germline V gene data show CDR1 as DFQATT and CDR2 as SNEGSKA (reference sequence). CDR3 nucleotides: TGCAGTGCTGGGACTAGCGCTGCCTACGAGCAGTACTTC. As protein: CSAGTSAAYEQYF.

The chain has TRBV7-3 and TRBJ2-1; 9 positions match TRBD1. Losses at the gene ends were 3 bases for V and 7 bases for J; bases not matched to a gene: 7. CDR1 SGHTA and CDR2 FQGTGA come from the germline V gene. This CDR3 spans 15 amino acids. CDR3 residues: CASSFPTGGRNEQFF. The CDR3 bases are TGTGCCAGCAGCTTCCCGACAGGGGGGCGAAATGAGCAGTTCTTC.

This clonotype was observed many times. J is TRBJ2-1 and V is TRBV3-1, with 8 nucleotides matching TRBD2. Germline V gene data show CDR1 as LGHDT and CDR2 as YNNKEL (reference sequence). CDR3 size: 15 residues. The V and J ends lost 4 bases and 3 bases, in that order; junction bases with no gene match: 5. DNA for the CDR3: TGTGCCAGCAGCCTTCGACTAGCGAGCTACAATGAGCAGTTCTTC. Its protein is CASSLRLASYNEQFF.

A note on this clonotype: This clone may be a read error of a much larger clone one base away. V usage is TRBV20-1 and J usage is TRBJ1-4; TRBD1 matches 11 bases. Germline CDR1 DFQATT, CDR2 SNEGSKA (reference sequence). The CDR3 covers 11 residues. After removal of 6 bases from V and 10 bases from J, the junction contained 1 base not matched to a gene. Here the CDR3 reads CSAGQGGKLFF. The CDR3 bases are TGCAGTGCGGGACAGGGGGGAAAACTGTTTTTT.

This chain connects TRBV6-6 to TRBJ2-3; perhaps TRBD2 as D (7 bases). V was trimmed by 8 bases and J by 2 bases, leaving 23 bases between them. The CDR3 totals 17 residues. CDR1 MNHNY and CDR2 SVGAGI come from the germline V gene (reference sequence). DNA for the CDR3: TGTGCCAGCGTATACGGGGGCGGGGGCGGGTACACAGATACGCAGTATTTT. Translated, it gives CASVYGGGGGYTDTQYF.

This chain joins TRBV6-2 or TRBV6-3 and TRBJ2-3; D not certain. Germline CDR1 and CDR2: MNHEY and SVGEGT. This CDR3 contains 14 residues. The germline V and J ends were trimmed by 4 bases and 2 bases, with 10 bases remaining between them. The CDR3 DNA sequence: TGTGCCAGCAGTTTAACAGCCTTCACAGATACGCAGTATTTT. This encodes CASSLTAFTDTQYF.

This chain connects TRBV4-2 to TRBJ2-2; D is uncertain. Trimming took 4 bases from V and 5 from J, leaving 14 bases between them. The germline gives CDR1 LGHNA, CDR2 YNFKEQ. The CDR3 extends over 15 amino acids. CDR3 nucleotide sequence: TGTGCCAGCAGCCTCGAGGATCTGTGGACCGGGGAGCTGTTTTTT. Translation: CASSLEDLWTGELFF.

The rearrangement joins TRBV5-4 to TRBJ2-1, with 11 positions matching TRBD2. CDR3 size: 14 residues. Germline V gene lookup returns CDR1 SGHNT and CDR2 YYREEE (reference sequence). V gave up 4 bases and J gave up 10 bases; unmatched junction bases: 7. The CDR3 protein is CASSPGLAADEQFF. The CDR3 DNA is TGTGCCAGCAGCCCGGGACTAGCGGCCGACGAGCAGTTCTTC.

This clonotype showed up just a few times. V and J are TRBV9 and TRBJ1-1; TRBD1 is a possible D gene (5 bases). Trimming left V 6 bases short and J 6 bases short, with 15 bases between. The CDR3 sequence is 13 residues long. Germline CDR1 reads SGDLS; CDR2 reads YYNGEE. CDR3 nucleotide sequence: TGTGCCAGCAAGAAGCATGAGGGGTCTGAAGCTTTCTTT. It yields the protein CASKKHEGSEAFF.

This chain joins TRBV4-3 and TRBJ2-3; D not resolved. Deletions cut 5 bases from V and 1 base from J, with 19 bases between. Germline V gene sequence: CDR1 LGHNA, CDR2 YSLEER. The CDR3 consists of 17 residues. CDR3 residues: CASSKGSFRGGTDTQYF. DNA for the CDR3: TGCGCCAGCAGCAAAGGGTCGTTTCGTGGGGGCACAGATACGCAGTATTTT.

The chain joins TRBV18 to TRBJ1-5, with 9 bases identical to TRBD1. There are 17 residues in the CDR3. Germline V gives CDR1 KGHSH, CDR2 LQKENI. J was trimmed by 0 bases and V by 4 bases; bases with no gene match: 7. The CDR3 here is CASSLTGGPYSNQPQHF. For the CDR3, the DNA is TGTGCCAGCTCACTTACAGGGGGCCCCTATAGCAATCAGCCCCAGCATTTT.

This clonotype has a handful of counts. V gene TRBV24-1 combines with J gene TRBJ2-1, with D tentatively TRBD1 (5 bases). Germline CDR1 and CDR2: KGHDR and SFDVKD. V shed 6 bases and J shed 6 bases, with 17 bases lying between them. This CDR3 spans 15 amino acids. The CDR3 bases are TGTGCCACCAGTTCGCAGGGCATTTTCGGCAATGAGCAGTTCTTC. Amino acids: CATSSQGIFGNEQFF.

The chain is built from TRBV9 and TRBJ1-2; D is unclear. CDR3 length: 14 amino acids. Between the trimmed V and J ends, which lost 3 bases and 2 bases, there was a span of 11 bases. Germline V gives CDR1 SGDLS, CDR2 YYNGEE. CDR3 region: CASSAIPENYGYTF. The CDR3 nucleotides read TGTGCCAGCAGCGCCATACCTGAGAACTATGGCTACACCTTC.

The chain links TRBV5-1 to TRBJ2-3, with D possibly being TRBD1 (6 bases). The CDR3 is 14 residues long. The V end lost 7 bases, the J end lost 0 bases, and 12 bases lay between the germline ends. Germline V CDR1 and CDR2: SGHRS, YFSETQ. The CDR3 DNA is TGCGCCAGCGGCCGGGACACCAGCACAGATACGCAGTATTTT. Translation gives CASGRDTSTDTQYF.

The V gene is TRBV10-3, the J gene TRBJ1-5; D call uncertain. Germline CDR1 is ENHRY and CDR2 is SYGVKD. The CDR3 sequence is 14 residues long. V was clipped by 5 bases and J by 2 bases, with 10 bases between them. The DNA of the CDR3 is TGTGCCATCAGTATGACGTCCGGCAATCAGCCCCAGCATTTT. Its translation is CAISMTSGNQPQHF.

The chain carries TRBV20-1 and TRBJ2-1, with 7 bases that match TRBD1. This CDR3 has 14 residues. From germline, CDR1 is DFQATT and CDR2 SNEGSKA (reference sequence). Trimming at V came to 5 bases and at J to 7 bases, leaving 11 bases not matched to a gene. The CDR3 here is CSARTGVYPNEQFF. The CDR3 nucleotides read TGCAGTGCTCGTACAGGGGTTTACCCGAATGAGCAGTTCTTC.

The chain links TRBV12-3 or TRBV12-4 to TRBJ2-1, with 10 bases lining up with TRBD2. The end of the DNA is better explained by TRBJ2-7, so the J call may be wrong. This CDR3 region has 15 residues. CDR3 sequence: CASTPSGSSYNEQYF. CDR3 sequence (DNA): TGTGCCAGCACTCCTAGCGGGAGTTCCTACAATGAGCAGTACTTC.

This clonotype was observed a few times. The chain couples TRBV29-1 to TRBJ2-3; no firm D call. Trimming pared 4 bases from V and 0 bases from J, leaving 11 bases between. CDR1 SQVTM and CDR2 ANQGSEA come from the germline V gene. The CDR3 loop spans 14 amino acids. Written as DNA, the CDR3 is TGCAGCGTTGCCCCTAGAGCTAGCACAGATACGCAGTATTTT. Its translation: CSVAPRASTDTQYF.

The V and J genes are TRBV9 and TRBJ1-1; 10 bases line up with TRBD1. With V trimmed by 3 bases and J by 4 bases, 12 bases remained unmatched. This CDR3 contains 17 residues. Germline V lookup: CDR1 SGDLS, CDR2 YYNGEE. CDR3 in DNA: TGTGCCAGCAGCGACCGGGACAGGGGCAGAGGTGGCACTGAAGCTTTCTTT. Translation: CASSDRDRGRGGTEAFF. Together with reference TRBV9 and TRBJ1-1, the CDR3 gives the full variable domain: DSGVTQTPKHLITATGQRVTLRCSPRSGDLSVYWYQQSLDQGLQFLIQYYNGEERAKGNILERFSAQQFPDLHSELNLSSLELGDSALYFCASSDRDRGRGGTEAFFGQGTRLTVV.

The chain combines TRBV14 with TRBJ2-3; D may be TRBD2 (5 bases). Per germline, CDR1 SGHDN and CDR2 FVKESK. CDR3 size: 15 residues. Trimming pared 2 bases from V and 4 bases from J, leaving 13 bases between. CDR3 region: CASSQIEGLADTQYF. The CDR3 DNA is TGTGCCAGCAGCCAAATCGAGGGCCTCGCAGATACGCAGTATTTT.

The rearrangement joins TRBV27 to TRBJ2-1; D perhaps matches TRBD1 (6 bases). The CDR3 runs 13 residues. Germline loops: CDR1 MNHEY, CDR2 SMNVEV (reference sequence). V lost 5 bases, J lost 7 bases, and 12 bases lay in between. CDR3 nucleotide sequence: TGTGCCAGCAGTCCCGGACAGAGGAATGAGCAGTTCTTC. It is translated as CASSPGQRNEQFF.